The next 23 T cell receptor beta chains were all read from a single sample in a study of T cells after yellow fever vaccination (dated by TCRdb to the late 2010s). The label giving this sample's treatment or condition can be read as: live attenuated yellow fever vaccine strain. The method was 5' RACE. Sequencing was performed on an Illumina NovaSeq 6000. TCRdb itself trimmed the public reads at Q25 with fastp, ran MiXCR and retained productive beta chains. All rows with the same CDR3 protein become a single entry with the most common DNA and genes. The sample includes a few hundred thousand distinct CDR3 sequences, with around 10% observed a single time. The ten most abundant clones make up approximately 3.5% of the sample. The source was CD4+ T cells sorted from PBMCs, collected 5 days after the yellow fever booster vaccination. These receptors were collected from a man younger than 35 who received the YFV17D yellow fever vaccine.

CDR3 DNA sequence: TGCAGCGTCGGAGGGGGACAGGGAAATGAAAAACTGTTTTTT. It translates to CSVGGGQGNEKLFF. The rearrangement joins TRBV29-1 to TRBJ1-4; 9 nucleotides match TRBD1. J lost 5 bases, V lost 6 bases, and 7 bases had no gene match. Germline-derived CDR1 and CDR2 are SQVTM and ANQGSEA. The CDR3 extends over 14 amino acids.

V usage is TRBV5-1 and J usage is TRBJ2-2; TRBD1 or TRBD2 may be the D gene (5 bases each). This CDR3 comprises 15 residues. The V and J ends lost 0 bases and 6 bases respectively, with 12 bases between them. CDR1 is SGHRS and CDR2 is YFSETQ in the germline V gene. The CDR3 DNA sequence: TGCGCCAGCAGCTTGGCACAGGCGGGCGCCGGGGAGCTGTTTTTT. This encodes CASSLAQAGAGELFF. The variable domain in full, with the rest retrieved from reference TRBV5-1 and TRBJ2-2, is KAGVTQTPRYLIKTRGQQVTLSCSPISGHRSVSWYQQTPGQGLQFLFEYFSETQRNKGNFPGRFSGRQFSNSRSEMNVSTLELGDSALYLCASSLAQAGAGELFFGEGSRLTVL.

This clonotype was seen ten or more times. The J gene is TRBJ2-2, the V gene TRBV7-2, with TRBD2 matching 7 bases. CDR1 is SGHTA and CDR2 is FQGNSA in the germline V gene. J was trimmed by 1 base and V by 0 bases; bases with no gene match: 8. The CDR3 has 18 amino acids. CDR3 coding DNA: TGTGCCAGCAGCTTAGCTTATCGTGCGGGGGTGAACACCGGGGAGCTGTTTTTT. Translating gives CASSLAYRAGVNTGELFF. The complete variable domain, with remaining parts taken from reference TRBV7-2 and TRBJ2-2, reads GAGVSQSPSNKVTEKGKDVELRCDPISGHTALYWYRQSLGQGLEFLIYFQGNSAPDKSGLPSDRFSAERTGGSVSTLTIQRTQQEDSAVYLCASSLAYRAGVNTGELFFGEGSRLTVL.

The chain has TRBV5-1 and TRBJ2-7; the D gene is possibly TRBD1 (6 bases). Germline CDR1 and CDR2: SGHRS and YFSETQ. The V end lost 2 bases, the J end lost 5 bases, and 14 bases lay between the germline ends. The CDR3 covers 14 residues. CDR3 loop: CASSFRGSMDEQYF. CDR3 DNA: TGCGCCAGCAGCTTCAGGGGTAGCATGGACGAGCAGTACTTC. Based on the CDR3 plus reference TRBV5-1 and TRBJ2-7, the full variable domain is KAGVTQTPRYLIKTRGQQVTLSCSPISGHRSVSWYQQTPGQGLQFLFEYFSETQRNKGNFPGRFSGRQFSNSRSEMNVSTLELGDSALYLCASSFRGSMDEQYFGPGTRLTVT.

The CDR3 reads CSARDSRTSTDTQYF. CDR3 sequence (DNA): TGCAGTGCTAGAGATTCGCGGACTAGCACAGATACGCAGTATTTT. The gene calls are TRBV20-1 and TRBJ2-3; D might be TRBD2 (5 bases). Trimming took off 0 bases at V and 0 bases at J, with 10 bases between the two ends. The CDR3 contains 15 residues. Germline CDR1 and CDR2: DFQATT and SNEGSKA (reference sequence).

The chain carries TRBV6-6 and TRBJ2-3; a possible D gene is TRBD2 (5 bases). CDR1 MNHNY and CDR2 SVGAGI come from the germline V gene (reference sequence). Trimming removed 6 bases at V and 8 bases at J, with 21 bases between. The CDR3 length is 15 residues. The CDR3 DNA reads TGTGCCAGCAGATTCTCGGGCGGCCGGGCGGGTACGCAGTATTTT. The encoded protein is CASRFSGGRAGTQYF.

This clonotype was detected only a few times. V gene TRBV3-1 combines with J gene TRBJ2-5, with TRBD2 matching over 10 bases. The germline V gene has CDR1 LGHDT and CDR2 YNNKEL (reference sequence). Trimming at V came to 2 bases and at J to 5 bases, leaving 8 bases not matched to a gene. This CDR3 is 16 amino acids long. CDR3 nucleotide sequence: TGTGCCAGCAGCCAATGGCTAGCGGGGGACAGGGAGACCCAGTACTTC. Its protein product is CASSQWLAGDRETQYF.

This chain uses TRBV15 with TRBJ2-5; D remains unclear. Trimming pared 1 base from V and 9 bases from J, leaving 6 bases between. Germline CDR1 reads LNHNV; CDR2 reads YYDKDF (reference sequence). The CDR3 is 11 amino acids. As DNA, the CDR3 is TGTGCCACCAGCAGAGGGTGGGCCCAGTACTTC. Its protein product is CATSRGWAQYF.

CDR3 DNA sequence: TGTGCCAGCAGCGTAGCTGTGGCGGATGGCTACACCTTC. Translation gives CASSVAVADGYTF. This chain uses TRBV9 with TRBJ1-2; D remains ambiguous. CDR3 length: 13 amino acids. Germline V gene sequence: CDR1 SGDLS, CDR2 YYNGEE. V was trimmed by 0 bases and J by 6 bases, leaving 9 bases between them. Variable domain in full (rest from reference TRBV9 and TRBJ1-2): DSGVTQTPKHLITATGQRVTLRCSPRSGDLSVYWYQQSLDQGLQFLIQYYNGEERAKGNILERFSAQQFPDLHSELNLSSLELGDSALYFCASSVAVADGYTFGSGTRLTVV.

The chain has TRBV6-5 and TRBJ2-5, with D uncertain. The CDR3 is 13 residues long. Germline V lookup: CDR1 MNHEY, CDR2 SVGAGI. V lost 6 bases and J lost 9, with 17 bases in between. CDR3 protein: CASRSDPERAQYF. As DNA, the CDR3 is TGTGCCAGCAGATCGGACCCCGAACGTGCCCAGTACTTC.

The sample holds many counts of this clonotype. The chain has TRBV20-1 and TRBJ2-1, with a weak D call TRBD1 (6 bases). CDR3 length: 11 residues. Looked up from germline, CDR1 is DFQATT and CDR2 is SNEGSKA (reference sequence). Deletions cut 5 bases from V and 8 bases from J, with 10 bases between. This CDR3 reads CSALGADEQFF. CDR3 DNA: TGCAGTGCTCTGGGGGCGGATGAGCAGTTCTTC.

In its sample, this clonotype was seen a few times. This chain links TRBV9 with TRBJ1-2; 11 bases match TRBD1. The ends lost 0 bases at V and 4 bases at J; junction bases unmatched: 5. The CDR3 is 16 residues long. Germline V CDR1 and CDR2: SGDLS, YYNGEE. CDR3 residues: CASSVALDRGPYGYTF. The CDR3 nucleotides read TGTGCCAGCAGCGTAGCTTTGGACAGGGGGCCCTATGGCTACACCTTC.

The V gene is TRBV18, the J gene TRBJ1-2, with 7 nucleotides matching TRBD1. The CDR3 has 14 residues. The J segment lost 2 bases and the V segment lost 2 bases, leaving 2 bases of the junction unmatched. Per the germline V gene, CDR1 is KGHSH and CDR2 is LQKENI. CDR3 protein: CASSPETGNYGYTF. CDR3 nucleotide sequence: TGTGCCAGCTCACCAGAGACAGGGAACTATGGCTACACCTTC.

This clonotype was detected only a few times. CDR3 bases: TGCAGTGCCCCTCCACAGGAGAACTATGGCTACACCTTC. Amino acids: CSAPPQENYGYTF. The V call is TRBV20-1, the J call TRBJ1-2, with D possibly matching TRBD1 (5 bases). CDR1 and CDR2 from the germline V gene are DFQATT and SNEGSKA (reference sequence). The length of the CDR3 is 13 residues. Trimming shortened V by 6 bases and J by 2 bases, and 13 bases separated the two germline ends.

J is TRBJ1-1 and V is TRBV7-2; D possibly corresponds to TRBD1 (5 bases). Between the trimmed V and J ends, which lost 5 bases and 10 bases, there was a span of 14 bases. This CDR3 is built from 12 residues. Per germline, CDR1 SGHTA and CDR2 FQGNSA. The CDR3 DNA is TGTGCCAGCAGCGATCCACCGGGGCGAGCTTTCTTT. Translating it yields CASSDPPGRAFF.

The V gene is TRBV9, the J gene TRBJ1-1, with D tentatively TRBD1 (5 bases). Germline V gene sequence: CDR1 SGDLS, CDR2 YYNGEE. The CDR3 length is 14 residues. Trimming took off 4 bases at V and 5 bases at J, with 15 bases between the two ends. Here the CDR3 DNA reads TGTGCCAGCAGCCACGGGACGGGTGGGACTGAAGCTTTCTTT. The encoded protein is CASSHGTGGTEAFF.

The J gene is TRBJ1-5, the V gene TRBV20-1; no definite D call. V was clipped by 3 bases and J by 5 bases, with 14 bases between them. This CDR3 spans 14 amino acids. Germline V gives CDR1 DFQATT, CDR2 SNEGSKA (reference sequence). DNA of the CDR3: TGCAGTGCTAGTGGTCCGACAATAGATCAGCCCCAGCATTTT. As protein: CSASGPTIDQPQHF.

This clonotype was recorded a few times. The chain carries TRBV5-1 and TRBJ2-7; 11 bases fit TRBD2. CDR1 SGHRS and CDR2 YFSETQ come from the germline V gene. This CDR3 region has 15 residues. Germline trimming cut 1 base from V and 7 bases from J; bases unmatched to any gene: 7. Here the CDR3 reads CASSLPLAGGGEQYF. The CDR3, as DNA: TGCGCCAGCAGCTTGCCCCTAGCGGGGGGTGGTGAGCAGTACTTC.

This clonotype was counted between two and nine times. The V gene is TRBV21-1, the J gene TRBJ2-2. TRBV21-1 is flagged as a pseudogene. The CDR3 totals 14 residues. The CDR3 DNA is TGTGCCAGCAGCAACGGAGAAAACACCGGGGAGCTGTTTTTT. It is translated as CASSNGENTGELFF.

This chain links TRBV18 with TRBJ2-1; D may be TRBD2 (5 bases). This CDR3 is 16 amino acids long. V dropped 1 base and J dropped 3 bases, with 13 bases sitting between them. Germline CDR1 reads KGHSH; CDR2 reads LQKENI. CDR3 residues: CASSPRLAGNYNEQFF. CDR3 in DNA: TGTGCCAGCTCACCACGGCTTGCGGGTAACTACAATGAGCAGTTCTTC.

This clonotype was seen more than once but under ten times. The chain combines TRBV7-9 with TRBJ2-7, with 7 bases aligning to TRBD1. The V segment lost 3 bases and the J segment 3 bases; nucleotides outside the gene matches: 5. The CDR3 extends over 14 amino acids. Germline CDR1 SEHNR, CDR2 FQNEAQ (reference sequence). The CDR3 region is CASSFEGASYEQYF. CDR3 in DNA: TGTGCCAGCAGCTTCGAGGGGGCCAGCTACGAGCAGTACTTC.

The CDR3: CASSFGLLTDTQYF. CDR3 nucleotide sequence: TGTGCCAGCAGCTTCGGACTACTCACAGATACGCAGTATTTT. V usage is TRBV7-9 and J usage is TRBJ2-3; tentatively, D is TRBD2 (6 bases). The CDR3 runs 14 residues. Germline V gene sequence: CDR1 SEHNR, CDR2 FQNEAQ (reference sequence). V was shortened by 3 bases and J by 2 bases, with 9 bases between the two germline ends. The full variable domain, completed using reference TRBV7-9 and TRBJ2-3, is DTGVSQNPRHKITKRGQNVTFRCDPISEHNRLYWYRQTLGQGPEFLTYFQNEAQLEKSRLLSDRFSAERPKGSFSTLEIQRTEQGDSAMYLCASSFGLLTDTQYFGPGTRLTVL.

The V gene is TRBV7-3, the J gene TRBJ2-5; 9 bases map to TRBD2. After removal of 5 bases from V and 7 bases from J, the junction contained 11 bases not matched to a gene. Per the germline V gene, CDR1 is SGHTA and CDR2 is FQGTGA. The CDR3 extends over 15 amino acids. CDR3 DNA: TGTGCCAGCAGCGCCAGCGGGGGGCCCAGGGGGACCCAGTACTTC. It specifies CASSASGGPRGTQYF.